A selection of T cell receptor beta chains follows, all from one sample in a study. TCRdb re-derived calls from the 5' RACE reads in MiXCR, one entry per CDR3 protein. The data show roughly 45,000 distinct CDR3 sequences, with 25% to 35% seen just once and roughly 4.1% held by the top ten. Input material: tumor-infiltrating memory CD4+ T cells sorted from the breast tumor. The receptors come from a female donor with breast cancer. The CDR3 runs from the conserved cysteine through the conserved F or W. A D gene is named only where the DNA matches it firmly. Clone size appears in some rows only: once, few, many, or a class for an expanded clone.

j_call: TRBJ1-1
d_call: -
v_call: TRBV2
clone_size: few
cdr3_nt: TGTGCCAGCGAATTGGTTGGGGACACTGAAGCTTTCTTT
cdr3_aa: CASELVGDTEAFF

j_call: TRBJ2-3
d_call: TRBD2
v_call: TRBV20-1
clone_size: -
cdr3_nt: TGCAGTGCTAGACAGCGGGGGGCCCCCACAGATACGCAGTATTTT
cdr3_aa: CSARQRGAPTDTQYF

j_call: TRBJ2-5
d_call: -
v_call: TRBV5-4
clone_size: few
cdr3_nt: TGTGCCAGCAGCTTGGACACGAATGCGGAGACCCAGTACTTC
cdr3_aa: CASSLDTNAETQYF

j_call: TRBJ2-4
d_call: TRBD1
v_call: TRBV6-1
clone_size: few
cdr3_nt: TGTGCCAGCAGTACCCGGGACAGAGTGAAAAACATTCAGTACTTC
cdr3_aa: CASSTRDRVKNIQYF

j_call: TRBJ2-3
d_call: TRBD1
v_call: TRBV20-1
clone_size: few
cdr3_nt: TGCAGTGCTAGAGTCCGGGACAGGGGCACAGATACGCAGTATTTT
cdr3_aa: CSARVRDRGTDTQYF

j_call: TRBJ1-2
d_call: TRBD1
v_call: TRBV20-1
clone_size: -
cdr3_nt: TGCAGTGCTGACGACAGGGAGAACTATGGCTACACCTTC
cdr3_aa: CSADDRENYGYTF

j_call: TRBJ2-1
d_call: TRBD2
v_call: TRBV29-1
clone_size: many
cdr3_nt: TGCAGCGTAGAGACTAGCGGGTTGTACAATGAGCAGTTCTTC
cdr3_aa: CSVETSGLYNEQFF

j_call: TRBJ2-2
d_call: -
v_call: TRBV20-1
clone_size: -
cdr3_nt: TGCAGTGCTAGGATGAAAGCGGAACGGGGGGAGCTGTTTTTT
cdr3_aa: CSARMKAERGELFF

j_call: TRBJ2-7
d_call: TRBD1
v_call: TRBV9
clone_size: -
cdr3_nt: TGTGCCAGCAGCGTAGAGGAGGAGACAGGGGCCTACGAGCAGTACTTC
cdr3_aa: CASSVEEETGAYEQYF

j_call: TRBJ2-7
d_call: TRBD2
v_call: TRBV12-3/TRBV12-4
clone_size: few
cdr3_nt: TGTGCCAGCAGTCCTAGCGGGGGGAACTACGAGCAGTACTTC
cdr3_aa: CASSPSGGNYEQYF

j_call: TRBJ1-1
d_call: -
v_call: TRBV3-1
clone_size: -
cdr3_nt: TGTGCCAGCCGAGACGGGAACACTGAAGCTTTCTTT
cdr3_aa: CASRDGNTEAFF

j_call: TRBJ2-7
d_call: -
v_call: TRBV20-1
clone_size: many
cdr3_nt: TGCAGTGCTAGAGGGGACTGGGAAAACGAGCAGTACTTC
cdr3_aa: CSARGDWENEQYF

j_call: TRBJ2-2
d_call: TRBD2
v_call: TRBV28
clone_size: many
cdr3_nt: TGTGCCAGCCAGCGGGGAACGAACACCGGGGAGCTGTTTTTT
cdr3_aa: CASQRGTNTGELFF

j_call: TRBJ2-5
d_call: -
v_call: TRBV5-4
clone_size: few
cdr3_nt: TGTGCCAGCAGCTTGAATCGGCAGACCCAGTACTTC
cdr3_aa: CASSLNRQTQYF

j_call: TRBJ1-1
d_call: -
v_call: TRBV6-1
clone_size: -
cdr3_nt: TGTGCCAGCAGTGATAAAGCTTTGAACACTGAAGCTTTCTTT
cdr3_aa: CASSDKALNTEAFF

j_call: TRBJ2-1
d_call: -
v_call: TRBV19
clone_size: -
cdr3_nt: TGTGCCAGTAGTTTCTCGGGACTTAGCTCCTACAATGAGCAGTTCTTC
cdr3_aa: CASSFSGLSSYNEQFF

j_call: TRBJ2-2
d_call: -
v_call: TRBV7-6
clone_size: once
cdr3_nt: TGTGCCAGCAGCGCGCCGACAGGACCCGGGGAGCTGTTTTTT
cdr3_aa: CASSAPTGPGELFF

j_call: TRBJ2-3
d_call: -
v_call: TRBV6-5
clone_size: -
cdr3_nt: TGTGCCAGCAGAGAGACAGGACGTAAAGATACGCAGTATTTT
cdr3_aa: CASRETGRKDTQYF

j_call: TRBJ1-6
d_call: TRBD1
v_call: TRBV20-1
clone_size: -
cdr3_nt: TGCAGTGCTTGTCCCGGGACAGGGAATTCACCCCTCCACTTT
cdr3_aa: CSACPGTGNSPLHF

j_call: TRBJ2-2
d_call: -
v_call: TRBV5-1
clone_size: -
cdr3_nt: TGCGCCAGCAGCTTGCGGGAATCGAACACCGGGGAGCTGTTTTTT
cdr3_aa: CASSLRESNTGELFF

j_call: TRBJ2-4
d_call: TRBD1
v_call: TRBV27
clone_size: many
cdr3_nt: TGTGCCAGCAGTTTAGGAGGACAGGGGGTGGTGGGTGACATTCAGTACTTC
cdr3_aa: CASSLGGQGVVGDIQYF

j_call: TRBJ2-5
d_call: -
v_call: TRBV7-9
clone_size: -
cdr3_nt: TGTGCCAGCAGCTTAGAGGGGGGCGCGGAGACCCAGTACTTC
cdr3_aa: CASSLEGGAETQYF

j_call: TRBJ1-5
d_call: -
v_call: TRBV4-1
clone_size: -
cdr3_nt: TGCGCCAGCAGCCAAGACGGGCTAACCGCGGAGCCCCAGCATTTT
cdr3_aa: CASSQDGLTAEPQHF

j_call: TRBJ2-2
d_call: -
v_call: TRBV4-1
clone_size: -
cdr3_nt: TGCGCCAGCAGCCAAGAAGGACAGAAAAACACCGGGGAGCTGTTTTTT
cdr3_aa: CASSQEGQKNTGELFF

j_call: TRBJ1-5
d_call: -
v_call: TRBV6-2/TRBV6-3
clone_size: many
cdr3_nt: TGTGCCAGCACCCCCGGAGGGTCGCACGATCAGCCCCAGCATTTT
cdr3_aa: CASTPGGSHDQPQHF

j_call: TRBJ1-2
d_call: TRBD1
v_call: TRBV6-5
clone_size: -
cdr3_nt: TGTGCCAGCAGTAGGACAGGACAGGGTGGTGGCTACACCTTC
cdr3_aa: CASSRTGQGGGYTF

j_call: TRBJ2-1
d_call: -
v_call: TRBV27
clone_size: -
cdr3_nt: TGTGCCAGCAGTTTTGTCGGGTCGGCAGTCTACAATGAGCAGTTCTTC
cdr3_aa: CASSFVGSAVYNEQFF

j_call: TRBJ2-1
d_call: TRBD2
v_call: TRBV20-1
clone_size: few
cdr3_nt: TGCAGGCCAACTAGCGGTTCCTACAATGAGCAGTTCTTC
cdr3_aa: CRPTSGSYNEQFF

j_call: TRBJ1-6
d_call: -
v_call: TRBV7-3
clone_size: many
cdr3_nt: TGTGCCAGCGGCCAGGGACATAATTCACCCCTCCACTTT
cdr3_aa: CASGQGHNSPLHF

j_call: TRBJ2-4
d_call: -
v_call: TRBV5-1
clone_size: many
cdr3_nt: TGCGCCAGCAGCTTGGACACAGCAAACAAAAACATTCAGTACTTC
cdr3_aa: CASSLDTANKNIQYF

j_call: TRBJ2-3
d_call: TRBD2
v_call: TRBV5-1
clone_size: -
cdr3_nt: TGCGCCAGCAGCTTGGGGTTAGCGGGAGCAGATACGCAGTATTTT
cdr3_aa: CASSLGLAGADTQYF

j_call: TRBJ2-1
d_call: -
v_call: TRBV27
clone_size: many
cdr3_nt: TGTGCCAGCAGTACCGGGGGCCGAAGCTCCTACAATGAGCAGTTCTTC
cdr3_aa: CASSTGGRSSYNEQFF

j_call: TRBJ2-7
d_call: -
v_call: TRBV4-2
clone_size: few
cdr3_nt: TGTGCCAGCAGCCAAGATCTGGCGGGCCCCTCCTACGAGCAGTACTTC
cdr3_aa: CASSQDLAGPSYEQYF

j_call: TRBJ1-1
d_call: -
v_call: TRBV12-3/TRBV12-4
clone_size: few
cdr3_nt: TGTGCCACTCCGCACGAGGGCCGGCCTGAAGCTTTCTTT
cdr3_aa: CATPHEGRPEAFF

j_call: TRBJ1-2
d_call: -
v_call: TRBV5-8
clone_size: -
cdr3_nt: TGTGCCAGCAGCGACATGGGCGGCTACACCTTC
cdr3_aa: CASSDMGGYTF

j_call: TRBJ2-5
d_call: -
v_call: TRBV7-9
clone_size: -
cdr3_nt: TGTGCCACACACGGGGAGCGGGACCAAGAGACCCAGTACTTC
cdr3_aa: CATHGERDQETQYF

j_call: TRBJ1-5
d_call: -
v_call: TRBV5-1
clone_size: few
cdr3_nt: TGCGCCAGCAGCTTGGAGGGTTATAGCAATCAGCCCCAGCATTTT
cdr3_aa: CASSLEGYSNQPQHF

j_call: TRBJ2-3
d_call: -
v_call: TRBV7-3
clone_size: few
cdr3_nt: TGTGCCAGCAGCTTTAATTCGGGGGATGGTATCACAGATACGCAGTATTTT
cdr3_aa: CASSFNSGDGITDTQYF

j_call: TRBJ2-7
d_call: -
v_call: TRBV12-3/TRBV12-4
clone_size: -
cdr3_nt: TGTGCCAGCAGCTCACGGCGGGGTGTAAAAGGGTACGAGCAGTACTTC
cdr3_aa: CASSSRRGVKGYEQYF

j_call: TRBJ2-7
d_call: -
v_call: TRBV4-2
clone_size: -
cdr3_nt: TGTGCCAGCAGCCAAGAAAGACAATCCTACGAGCAGTACTTC
cdr3_aa: CASSQERQSYEQYF

j_call: TRBJ2-1
d_call: -
v_call: TRBV5-1
clone_size: few
cdr3_nt: TGCGCCAGCAGCTTGAGCCCCACTGGCAATGAGCAGTTCTTC
cdr3_aa: CASSLSPTGNEQFF

j_call: TRBJ2-5
d_call: -
v_call: TRBV5-1
clone_size: few
cdr3_nt: TGCGCCAGCAGCTTGACAGGCGGTCCGGAGACCCAGTACTTC
cdr3_aa: CASSLTGGPETQYF

j_call: TRBJ2-2
d_call: TRBD2
v_call: TRBV7-3
clone_size: few
cdr3_nt: TGTGCCAGCAGCGCTAGCGGGCCCACCGGGGAGCTGTTTTTT
cdr3_aa: CASSASGPTGELFF

j_call: TRBJ2-6
d_call: TRBD2
v_call: TRBV10-3
clone_size: many
cdr3_nt: TGTGCCATCACGGGGGGCTCTGGGGCCAACGTCCTGACTTTC
cdr3_aa: CAITGGSGANVLTF

j_call: TRBJ2-5
d_call: -
v_call: TRBV3-1
clone_size: -
cdr3_nt: TGTGCCAGCAGCCAAGCCGTGGAGACCCAGTACTTC
cdr3_aa: CASSQAVETQYF

j_call: TRBJ1-2
d_call: -
v_call: TRBV11-2
clone_size: -
cdr3_nt: TGTGCCAGCAGCTTGCACGTGACAGGCTATGGCTACACCTTC
cdr3_aa: CASSLHVTGYGYTF

j_call: TRBJ2-5
d_call: -
v_call: TRBV27
clone_size: many
cdr3_nt: TGTGCCAGCAGTCCATCGAGCTACCATCCCAGGGGAAGCGCTTGGGAGACCCAGTACTTC
cdr3_aa: CASSPSSYHPRGSAWETQYF

j_call: TRBJ1-5
d_call: TRBD1
v_call: TRBV12-3/TRBV12-4
clone_size: -
cdr3_nt: TGTGCCAGCAGCCGGGATGGCGGACAGGGGGATTATCAGCCCCAGCATTTT
cdr3_aa: CASSRDGGQGDYQPQHF

j_call: TRBJ2-3
d_call: TRBD1
v_call: TRBV12-3/TRBV12-4
clone_size: -
cdr3_nt: TGTGCCAGCACCGGACAGGGACGAGTTGGTAAGACGCAGTATTTT
cdr3_aa: CASTGQGRVGKTQYF

j_call: TRBJ1-6
d_call: -
v_call: TRBV21-1
clone_size: few
cdr3_nt: TGTGCCAGCAGCAAAGGGGCAGGGGGTAATTCACCCCTCCGCTTT
cdr3_aa: CASSKGAGGNSPLRF

j_call: TRBJ1-2
d_call: TRBD1
v_call: TRBV10-3
clone_size: few
cdr3_nt: TGTGCCATCAGTGCTGCCCCGGGACAGAGCTACACCTTC
cdr3_aa: CAISAAPGQSYTF

j_call: TRBJ1-5
d_call: -
v_call: TRBV7-8
clone_size: -
cdr3_nt: TGCGCCAGCAGACGGGGGGCCAGCAATCAGCCCCAGCATTTT
cdr3_aa: CASRRGASNQPQHF

j_call: TRBJ1-2
d_call: TRBD1
v_call: TRBV20-1
clone_size: many
cdr3_nt: TGCAGTGCTCTCGCTACCGGGACAGGGGATGGCTACACCTTC
cdr3_aa: CSALATGTGDGYTF